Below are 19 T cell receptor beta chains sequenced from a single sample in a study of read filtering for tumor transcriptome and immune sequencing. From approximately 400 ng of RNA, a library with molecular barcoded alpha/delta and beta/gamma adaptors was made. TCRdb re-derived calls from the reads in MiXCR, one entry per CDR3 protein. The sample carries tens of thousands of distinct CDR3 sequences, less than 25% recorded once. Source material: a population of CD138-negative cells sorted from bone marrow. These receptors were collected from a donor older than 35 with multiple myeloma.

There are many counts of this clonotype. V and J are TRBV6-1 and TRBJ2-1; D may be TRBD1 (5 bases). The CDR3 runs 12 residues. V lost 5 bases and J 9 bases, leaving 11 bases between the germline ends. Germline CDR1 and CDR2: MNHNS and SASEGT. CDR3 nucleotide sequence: TGTGCCAGCAGTAGGACAAATGGTGAGCAGTTCTTC. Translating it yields CASSRTNGEQFF.

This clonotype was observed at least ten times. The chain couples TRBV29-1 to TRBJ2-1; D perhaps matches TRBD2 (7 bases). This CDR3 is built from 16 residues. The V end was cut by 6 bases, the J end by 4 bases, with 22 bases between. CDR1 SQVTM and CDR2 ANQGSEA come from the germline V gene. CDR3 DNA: TGCAGCGTCTATGCCTACAGGGAGGGATTTTACAATGAGCAGTTCTTC. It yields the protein CSVYAYREGFYNEQFF.

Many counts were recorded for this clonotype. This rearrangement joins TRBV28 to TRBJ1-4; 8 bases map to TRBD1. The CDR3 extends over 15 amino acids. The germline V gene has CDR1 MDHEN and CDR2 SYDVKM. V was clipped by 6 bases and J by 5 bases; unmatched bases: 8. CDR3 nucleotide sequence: TGTGCCAGCAGCCCCGGGACAGGTCCGAATGAAAAACTGTTTTTT. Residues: CASSPGTGPNEKLFF.

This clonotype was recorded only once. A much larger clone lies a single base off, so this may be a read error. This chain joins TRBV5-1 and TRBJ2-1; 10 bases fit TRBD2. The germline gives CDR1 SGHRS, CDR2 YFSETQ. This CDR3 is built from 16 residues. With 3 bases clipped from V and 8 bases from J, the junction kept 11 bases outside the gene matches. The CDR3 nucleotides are TGCGCCAGCAGCTCTGAACTAGCGGGGCCCAGGGATGAGCAGTTCTTC. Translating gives CASSSELAGPRDEQFF.

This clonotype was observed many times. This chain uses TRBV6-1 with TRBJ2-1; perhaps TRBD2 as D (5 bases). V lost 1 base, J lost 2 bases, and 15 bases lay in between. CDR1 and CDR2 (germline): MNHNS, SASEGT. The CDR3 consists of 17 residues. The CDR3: CASSEDLPSSTYNEQFF. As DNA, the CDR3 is TGTGCCAGCAGTGAAGATCTCCCTAGCTCCACCTACAATGAGCAGTTCTTC.

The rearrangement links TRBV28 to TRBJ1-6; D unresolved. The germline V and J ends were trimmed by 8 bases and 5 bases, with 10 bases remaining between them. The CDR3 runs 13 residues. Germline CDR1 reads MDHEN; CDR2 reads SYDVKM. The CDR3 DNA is TGTGCCAGCGGGAGAGCAAATAATTCACCCCTCCACTTT. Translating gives CASGRANNSPLHF.

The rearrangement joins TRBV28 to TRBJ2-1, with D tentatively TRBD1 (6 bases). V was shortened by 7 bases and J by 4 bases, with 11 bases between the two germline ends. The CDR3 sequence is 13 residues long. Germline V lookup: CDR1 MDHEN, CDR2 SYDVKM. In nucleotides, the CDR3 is TGTGCCAGCATTCCAGGGGTATACAATGAGCAGTTCTTC. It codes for CASIPGVYNEQFF.

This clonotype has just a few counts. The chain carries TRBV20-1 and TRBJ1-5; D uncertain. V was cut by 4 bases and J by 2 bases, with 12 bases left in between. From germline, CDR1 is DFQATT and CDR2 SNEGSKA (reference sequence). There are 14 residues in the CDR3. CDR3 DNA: TGCAGTGCTACCCGGACTTATGGCAATCAGCCCCAGCATTTT. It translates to CSATRTYGNQPQHF.

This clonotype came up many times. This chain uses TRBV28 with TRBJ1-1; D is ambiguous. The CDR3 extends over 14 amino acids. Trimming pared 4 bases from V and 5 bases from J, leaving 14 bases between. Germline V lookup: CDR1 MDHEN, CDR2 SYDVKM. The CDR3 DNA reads TGTGCCAGCAGTTACCCCATGGGAATTACTGAAGCTTTCTTT. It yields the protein CASSYPMGITEAFF.

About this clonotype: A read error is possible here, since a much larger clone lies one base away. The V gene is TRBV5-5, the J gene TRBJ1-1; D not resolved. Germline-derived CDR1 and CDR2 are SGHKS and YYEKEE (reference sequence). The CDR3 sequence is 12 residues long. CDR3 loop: CASGRLNTEALF. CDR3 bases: TGTGCCAGCGGCAGGTTGAACACTGAAGCTCTCTTT.

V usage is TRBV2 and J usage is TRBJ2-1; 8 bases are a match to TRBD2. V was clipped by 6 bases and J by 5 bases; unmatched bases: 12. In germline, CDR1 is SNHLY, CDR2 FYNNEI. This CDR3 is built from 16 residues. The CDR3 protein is CASRPLTSVRNNEQFF. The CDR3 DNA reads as TGTGCCAGCAGGCCACTGACTAGCGTAAGGAACAATGAGCAGTTCTTC.

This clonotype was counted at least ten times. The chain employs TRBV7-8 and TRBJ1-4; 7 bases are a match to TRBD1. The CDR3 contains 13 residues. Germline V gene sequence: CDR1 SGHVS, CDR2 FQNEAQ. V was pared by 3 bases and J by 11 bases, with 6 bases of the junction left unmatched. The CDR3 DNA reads TGTGCCAGCAGCTTTGGACAGGAAGGGAAACTGTTTTTT. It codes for CASSFGQEGKLFF. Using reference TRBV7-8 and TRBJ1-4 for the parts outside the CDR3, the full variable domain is GAGVSQSPRYKVAKRGQDVALRCDPISGHVSLFWYQQALGQGPEFLTYFQNEAQLDKSGLPSDRFFAERPEGSVSTLKIQRTQQEDSAVYLCASSFGQEGKLFFGSGTQLSVL.

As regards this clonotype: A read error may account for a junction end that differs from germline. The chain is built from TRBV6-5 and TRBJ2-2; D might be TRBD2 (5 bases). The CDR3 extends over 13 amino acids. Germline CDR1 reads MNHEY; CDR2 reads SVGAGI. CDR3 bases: TGTGCCAGCAGCGGGCCAGCAACCGGGGAGCCGTTTTTT. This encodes CASSGPATGEPFF.

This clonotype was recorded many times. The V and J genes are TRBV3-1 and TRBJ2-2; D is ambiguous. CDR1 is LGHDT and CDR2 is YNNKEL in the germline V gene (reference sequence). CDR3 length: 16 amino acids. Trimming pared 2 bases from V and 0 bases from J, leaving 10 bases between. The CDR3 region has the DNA TGTGCCAGCAGCCAAAACCTCCAAACGAACACCGGGGAGCTGTTTTTT. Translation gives CASSQNLQTNTGELFF.

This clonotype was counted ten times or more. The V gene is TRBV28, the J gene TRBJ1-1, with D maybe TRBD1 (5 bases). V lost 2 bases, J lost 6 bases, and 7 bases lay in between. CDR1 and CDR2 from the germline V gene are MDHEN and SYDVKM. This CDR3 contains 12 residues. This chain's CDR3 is CASSLSRAEAFF. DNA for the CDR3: TGTGCCAGCAGTTTAAGCAGGGCTGAAGCTTTCTTT.

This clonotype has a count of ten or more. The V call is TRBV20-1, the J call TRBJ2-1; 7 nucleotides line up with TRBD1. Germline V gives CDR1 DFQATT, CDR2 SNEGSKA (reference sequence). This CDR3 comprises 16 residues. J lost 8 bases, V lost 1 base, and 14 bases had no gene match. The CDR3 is CSARVGRGKVSDEQFF. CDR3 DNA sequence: TGCAGTGCTAGAGTGGGCAGGGGGAAGGTTTCTGATGAGCAGTTCTTC.

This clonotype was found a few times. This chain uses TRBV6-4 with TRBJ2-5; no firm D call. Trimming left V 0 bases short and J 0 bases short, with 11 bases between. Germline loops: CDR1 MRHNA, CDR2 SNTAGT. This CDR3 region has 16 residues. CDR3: CASSDSLTEYQETQYF. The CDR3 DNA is TGTGCCAGCAGTGACTCACTGACGGAGTACCAAGAGACCCAGTACTTC.

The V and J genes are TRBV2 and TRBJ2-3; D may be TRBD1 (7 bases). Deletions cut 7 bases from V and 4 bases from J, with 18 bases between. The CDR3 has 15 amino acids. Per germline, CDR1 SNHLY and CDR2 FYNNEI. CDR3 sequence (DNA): TGTGCCAGCACGGAGCAGGGGGGATGGGCAGATACGCAGTATTTT. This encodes CASTEQGGWADTQYF.

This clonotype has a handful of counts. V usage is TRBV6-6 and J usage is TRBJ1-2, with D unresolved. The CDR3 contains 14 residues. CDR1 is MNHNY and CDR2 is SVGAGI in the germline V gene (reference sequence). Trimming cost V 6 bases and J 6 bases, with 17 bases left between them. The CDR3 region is CASRSVPGMNGYTF. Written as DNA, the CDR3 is TGTGCCAGCAGAAGTGTCCCCGGTATGAATGGCTACACCTTC.